This passage covers 19 T cell receptor beta chains from one sample sequenced in a study of cytomegalovirus exposure and HLA in healthy donors. Data came from immunoSEQ multiplex PCR; TCRdb stores just in-frame clones and leaves some out. The repertoire has roughly 120,000 clones, 86% of them found once; the top ten carry around 5.1%. Sequenced material: PBMCs. These receptors all come from a man aged 18 to 30 in good health and CMV-seronegative.

The genes are TRBV15 and TRBJ2-2; a weak D match, TRBD1 (6 bases). Between the trimmed V and J ends, which lost 0 bases and 4 bases, there was a span of 9 bases. CDR3 size: 15 residues. From germline, CDR1 is LNHNV and CDR2 YYDKDF (reference sequence). The CDR3 reads CATSRDRGATGELFF. CDR3 sequence (DNA): TGTGCCACCAGCAGAGACAGGGGTGCCACCGGGGAGCTGTTTTTT.

This rearrangement joins TRBV13 to TRBJ1-2; a possible D gene is TRBD1 (5 bases). The CDR3 extends over 14 amino acids. CDR1 and CDR2 from the germline V gene are PRHDT and FYEKMQ (reference sequence). With 6 bases removed from V and 4 bases from J, the gap between germline ends came to 15 bases. CDR3 sequence reads: CASSTIRGSYGYTF. DNA of the CDR3: TGTGCCAGCAGTACCATAAGGGGAAGCTATGGCTACACCTTC.

This clone has only one observation. The J gene is TRBJ1-6, the V gene TRBV5-6; D might be TRBD1 (5 bases). Germline assignment: CDR1 SGHDT and CDR2 YYEEEE. The germline V and J ends were trimmed by 0 bases and 5 bases, with 6 bases remaining between them. The CDR3 extends over 14 amino acids. CDR3 amino acids: CASSLGGHNSPLHF. The CDR3 bases are TGTGCCAGCAGCTTGGGGGGCCATAATTCACCCCTCCACTTT.

This clone was seen once. J is TRBJ1-1 and V is TRBV7-8, with 8 bases lining up with TRBD1. CDR1 is SGHVS, CDR2 FQNEAQ, per germline. J lost 5 bases, V lost 5 bases, and 4 bases had no gene match. The CDR3 extends over 13 amino acids. The CDR3 region has the DNA TGTGCCAGCAGCCTCGGACAGGGAACTGAAGCTTTCTTT. Protein sequence: CASSLGQGTEAFF.

DNA for the CDR3: TGTGCCACAAGGTTGCTAGCGGGAGGGGTAGATACGCAGTATTTT. Encoded protein: CATRLLAGGVDTQYF. J is TRBJ2-3 and V is TRBV19, with 12 bases lining up with TRBD2. Germline CDR1 LNHDA, CDR2 SQIVND (reference sequence). The CDR3 is 15 amino acids. V trimming: 10 bases; J trimming: 5 bases; junction bases outside the gene matches: 10.

The chain is built from TRBV5-1 and TRBJ2-3; possibly TRBD1 for D (5 bases). V was cut by 6 bases and J by 0 bases, with 14 bases left in between. This CDR3 is 15 amino acids long. Germline CDR1 is SGHRS and CDR2 is YFSETQ. The CDR3 sequence is CASIDRTTSTDTQYF. The DNA of the CDR3 is TGCGCCAGCATCGACAGAACCACTAGCACAGATACGCAGTATTTT.

The gene calls are TRBV5-4 and TRBJ2-3; 10 bases line up with TRBD2. V dropped 4 bases and J dropped 1; count of bases not matched to a gene: 9. This CDR3 region has 17 residues. Germline V CDR1 and CDR2: SGHNT, YYREEE (reference sequence). CDR3 sequence: CASSLLGTSVRTDTQYF. The CDR3 coding sequence is TGTGCCAGCAGCCTTCTCGGGACTAGCGTCCGCACAGATACGCAGTATTTT.

The chain uses TRBV2 and TRBJ1-1, with D perhaps matching TRBD1 (6 bases). The CDR3 runs 14 residues. V lost 3 bases and J 10 bases, leaving 18 bases between the germline ends. Germline V gives CDR1 SNHLY, CDR2 FYNNEI. The DNA for the CDR3 is TGTGCCAGCAGTGATACTGACAGGATCGCGGGAGCTTTCTTT. Its protein product is CASSDTDRIAGAFF.

The chain uses TRBV5-1 and TRBJ2-3; 9 bases agree with TRBD2. V was clipped by 2 bases and J by 0 bases; unmatched bases: 1. The CDR3 length is 15 residues. Germline V gene sequence: CDR1 SGHRS, CDR2 YFSETQ. CDR3 in amino acids: CASSFSGGSTDTQYF. For the CDR3, the DNA is TGCGCCAGCAGCTTTAGCGGGGGTAGCACAGATACGCAGTATTTT. The whole variable domain, remainder taken from reference TRBV5-1 and TRBJ2-3, is KAGVTQTPRYLIKTRGQQVTLSCSPISGHRSVSWYQQTPGQGLQFLFEYFSETQRNKGNFPGRFSGRQFSNSRSEMNVSTLELGDSALYLCASSFSGGSTDTQYFGPGTRLTVL.

This chain uses TRBV10-3 with TRBJ2-2; the D is unclear. Germline V gives CDR1 ENHRY, CDR2 SYGVKD. Trimming removed 4 bases from V and 0 bases from J, with 6 bases in between. This CDR3 spans 14 amino acids. The CDR3 spells CAISAQTNTGELFF. CDR3 coding DNA: TGTGCCATCAGTGCACAGACGAACACCGGGGAGCTGTTTTTT.

This sequence joins TRBV19 and TRBJ2-2, with a weak D call TRBD1 (6 bases). Germline CDR1 and CDR2: LNHDA and SQIVND (reference sequence). V gave up 6 bases and J gave up 4 bases, with 12 bases separating them. The CDR3 is 14 residues long. The CDR3 sequence is CASSKQDSTGELFF. CDR3 sequence (DNA): TGTGCCAGTAGCAAACAGGACAGCACCGGGGAGCTGTTTTTT.

This sequence joins TRBV19 and TRBJ1-1; no firm D call. The CDR3 runs 13 residues. The germline CDR1 and CDR2 sequences are LNHDA and SQIVND (reference sequence). Trimming stripped 5 bases from V and 1 base from J, with 8 bases between. DNA for the CDR3: TGTGCCAGTAGTCGGGGTCAGAACACTGAAGCTTTCTTT. It translates to CASSRGQNTEAFF. Complete variable domain (other parts from reference TRBV19 and TRBJ1-1): DGGITQSPKYLFRKEGQNVTLSCEQNLNHDAMYWYRQDPGQGLRLIYYSQIVNDFQKGDIAEGYSVSREKKESFPLTVTSAQKNPTAFYLCASSRGQNTEAFFGQGTRLTVV.

The gene calls are TRBV7-9 and TRBJ2-1, with a tentative D call TRBD1 (6 bases). The V gene lost 1 base and the J gene lost 12 bases, with 13 bases spanning the gap. This CDR3 is 13 amino acids long. The germline V gene encodes CDR1 SEHNR and CDR2 FQNEAQ (reference sequence). The CDR3 DNA follows: TGTGCCAGCAGCTTAGAGGGGATCAGGGGGCAGTTCTTC. Its protein product is CASSLEGIRGQFF.

The chain couples TRBV2 to TRBJ2-1; 10 bases fit TRBD2. The CDR3 spans 16 residues. Germline CDR1 SNHLY, CDR2 FYNNEI. The trim removed 5 bases at V and 4 bases at J, leaving 8 bases unmatched. The CDR3 region is CASSRRAGGPYNEQFF. The CDR3 coding sequence is TGTGCCAGCAGTCGAAGAGCGGGGGGGCCGTACAATGAGCAGTTCTTC. The variable domain in full, with the rest retrieved from reference TRBV2 and TRBJ2-1, is EPEVTQTPSHQVTQMGQEVILRCVPISNHLYFYWYRQILGQKVEFLVSFYNNEISEKSEIFDDQFSVERPDGSNFTLKIRSTKLEDSAMYFCASSRRAGGPYNEQFFGPGTRLTVL.

This chain uses TRBV18 with TRBJ2-1; 8 positions agree with TRBD1. Germline V gene lookup returns CDR1 KGHSH and CDR2 LQKENI. The CDR3 spans 15 residues. With 5 bases clipped from V and 6 bases from J, the junction kept 9 bases outside the gene matches. DNA for the CDR3: TGTGCCAGCTCAACCAGACAGGGGTCAGGCAATGAGCAGTTCTTC. It yields the protein CASSTRQGSGNEQFF. The full variable domain, in which reference TRBV18 and TRBJ2-1 provide the parts outside the CDR3, is NAGVMQNPRHLVRRRGQEARLRCSPMKGHSHVYWYRQLPEEGLKFMVYLQKENIIDESGMPKERFSAEFPKEGPSILRIQQVVRGDSAAYFCASSTRQGSGNEQFFGPGTRLTVL.

This clone was seen just once. The genes are TRBV23-1 and TRBJ2-3, with TRBD2 as a possible D gene (5 bases). TRBV23-1 is filed as an ORF, its function uncertain. CDR3 length: 16 amino acids. V lost 3 bases and J 3 bases, leaving 16 bases between the germline ends. The CDR3 DNA sequence: TGCGCCAGCAGTCACACGAGGACGAGGGTAACAGATACGCAGTATTTT. This encodes CASSHTRTRVTDTQYF.

The J gene is TRBJ2-2, the V gene TRBV5-1, with 7 bases aligning to TRBD1. The CDR3 length is 16 residues. Germline V lookup: CDR1 SGHRS, CDR2 YFSETQ. J was trimmed by 6 bases and V by 4 bases; bases with no gene match: 12. CDR3 in DNA: TGCGCCAGCAGCCGAGATGACAGGGCTTTCGCCGGGGAGCTGTTTTTT. Amino acid sequence: CASSRDDRAFAGELFF.

CDR3: CASSQDQGPPSGEKLFF. Here the CDR3 DNA reads TGCGCCAGCAGCCAAGACCAGGGGCCCCCTTCAGGCGAAAAACTGTTTTTT. The gene calls are TRBV4-1 and TRBJ1-4, with D perhaps TRBD1 (6 bases). Germline V gene sequence: CDR1 MGHRA, CDR2 YSYEKL. The V end was cut by 0 bases, the J end by 8 bases, with 19 bases between. The CDR3 consists of 17 residues.

J is TRBJ1-4 and V is TRBV19; 9 bases line up with TRBD1. J was trimmed by 11 bases and V by 4 bases; bases with no gene match: 8. The CDR3 covers 14 residues. Germline V gene sequence: CDR1 LNHDA, CDR2 SQIVND (reference sequence). This CDR3 reads CASSRGDRAGKLFF. CDR3 nucleotides: TGTGCCAGTAGTAGGGGGGACAGGGCCGGGAAACTGTTTTTT.